These 3 T cell receptor beta chains were sequenced from one sample in a study of blood T cell repertoires in COVID-19. TCRdb's table, derived via immunoSEQ multiplex PCR, lists solely in-frame clones and lacks some. The sample holds 55,000 or so clones, approximately 85% seen once. Sequenced: peripheral blood. These receptors were taken from a human donor in a cohort sampled during active COVID-19.

The gene calls are TRBV20-1 and TRBJ2-4, with TRBD2 identical over 9 bases. After removal of 3 bases from V and 15 bases from J, the junction contained 9 bases not matched to a gene. Per the germline V gene, CDR1 is DFQATT and CDR2 is SNEGSKA (reference sequence). This CDR3 contains 12 residues. This chain's CDR3 is CSASVSGRVLYF. CDR3 coding DNA: TGCAGTGCTAGTGTTAGCGGGAGAGTCTTGTACTTC.

The gene calls are TRBV11-2 and TRBJ2-3; a possible D gene is TRBD2 (6 bases). Germline V lookup: CDR1 SGHAT, CDR2 FQNNGV. The CDR3 runs 17 residues. V gave up 5 bases and J gave up 0 bases, with 18 bases separating them. For the CDR3, the DNA is TGTGCCAGCAGCAGACCCGGGACGGGGACTAGCACAGATACGCAGTATTTT. It specifies CASSRPGTGTSTDTQYF.

The J gene is TRBJ1-2, the V gene TRBV6-4, with D maybe TRBD1 (6 bases). This CDR3 has 13 residues. Trimming took 6 bases from V and 6 from J, leaving 14 bases between them. Germline V gene data show CDR1 as MRHNA and CDR2 as SNTAGT. In DNA form, the CDR3 reads TGTGCCAGCAGCCAGACAGGTTGGGATGGCTACACCTTC. Translating gives CASSQTGWDGYTF.